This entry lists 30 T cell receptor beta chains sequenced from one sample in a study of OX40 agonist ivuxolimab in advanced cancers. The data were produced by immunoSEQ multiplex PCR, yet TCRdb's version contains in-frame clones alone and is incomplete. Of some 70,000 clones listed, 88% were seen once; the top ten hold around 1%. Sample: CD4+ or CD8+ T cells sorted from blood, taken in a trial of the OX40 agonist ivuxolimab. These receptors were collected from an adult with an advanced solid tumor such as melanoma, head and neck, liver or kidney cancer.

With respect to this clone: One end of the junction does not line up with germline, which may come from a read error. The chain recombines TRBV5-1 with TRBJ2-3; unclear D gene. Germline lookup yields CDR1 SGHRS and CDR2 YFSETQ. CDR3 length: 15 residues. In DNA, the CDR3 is TGCACCAGCAGAGAGAGCGTAGTTGGTCCAGATACGCAGTATTTT. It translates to CTSRESVVGPDTQYF.

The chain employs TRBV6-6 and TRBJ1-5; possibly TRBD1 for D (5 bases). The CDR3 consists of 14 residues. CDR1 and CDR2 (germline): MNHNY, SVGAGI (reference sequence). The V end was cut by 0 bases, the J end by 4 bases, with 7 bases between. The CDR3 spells CASSYSWGNQPQHF. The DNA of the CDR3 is TGTGCCAGCAGTTACTCTTGGGGGAATCAGCCCCAGCATTTT.

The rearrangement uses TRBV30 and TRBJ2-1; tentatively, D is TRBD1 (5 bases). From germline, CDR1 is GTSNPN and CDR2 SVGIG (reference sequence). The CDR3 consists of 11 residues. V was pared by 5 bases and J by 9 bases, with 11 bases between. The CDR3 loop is CAWGAGVEQFF. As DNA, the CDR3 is TGTGCCTGGGGGGCTGGGGTTGAGCAGTTCTTC.

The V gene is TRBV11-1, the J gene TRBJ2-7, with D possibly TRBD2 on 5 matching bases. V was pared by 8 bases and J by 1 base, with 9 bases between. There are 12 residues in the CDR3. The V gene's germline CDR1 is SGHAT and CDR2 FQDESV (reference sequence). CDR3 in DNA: TGTGCCAGCGAGGGAGATTCCTACGAGCAGTACTTC. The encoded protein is CASEGDSYEQYF.

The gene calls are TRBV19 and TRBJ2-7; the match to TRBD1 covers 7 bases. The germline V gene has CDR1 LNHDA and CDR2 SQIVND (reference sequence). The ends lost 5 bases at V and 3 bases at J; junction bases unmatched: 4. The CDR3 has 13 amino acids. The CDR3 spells CASSPQGVYEQYF. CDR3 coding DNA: TGTGCCAGTAGTCCTCAGGGGGTCTACGAGCAGTACTTC.

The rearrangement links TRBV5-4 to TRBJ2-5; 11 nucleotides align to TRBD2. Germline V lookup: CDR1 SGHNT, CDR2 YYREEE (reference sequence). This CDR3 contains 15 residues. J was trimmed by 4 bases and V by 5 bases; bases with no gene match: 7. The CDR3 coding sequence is TGTGCCAGCAGTTTACCGGGACTAGCGGCAGAGACCCAGTACTTC. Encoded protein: CASSLPGLAAETQYF.

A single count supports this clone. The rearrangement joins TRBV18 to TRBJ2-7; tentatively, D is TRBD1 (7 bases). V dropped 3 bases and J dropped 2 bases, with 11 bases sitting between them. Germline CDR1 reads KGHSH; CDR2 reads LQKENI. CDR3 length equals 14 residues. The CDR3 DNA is TGTGCCAGCTCACCCGCGGGGACAGCCTACGAGCAGTACTTC. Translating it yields CASSPAGTAYEQYF.

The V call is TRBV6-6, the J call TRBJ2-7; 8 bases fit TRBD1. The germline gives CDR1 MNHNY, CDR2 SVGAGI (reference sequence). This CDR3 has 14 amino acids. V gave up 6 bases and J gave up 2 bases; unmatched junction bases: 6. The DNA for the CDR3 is TGTGCCAGCAGACCATCGACAGGGGCCTACGAGCAGTACTTC. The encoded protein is CASRPSTGAYEQYF.

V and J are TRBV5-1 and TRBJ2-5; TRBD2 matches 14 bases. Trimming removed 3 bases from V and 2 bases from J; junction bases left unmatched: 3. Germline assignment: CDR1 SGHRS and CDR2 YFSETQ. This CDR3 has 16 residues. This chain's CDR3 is CASSSGTSGGQETQYF. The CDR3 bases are TGCGCCAGCAGCTCCGGGACTAGCGGGGGTCAAGAGACCCAGTACTTC. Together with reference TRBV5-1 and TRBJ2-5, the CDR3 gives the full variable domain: KAGVTQTPRYLIKTRGQQVTLSCSPISGHRSVSWYQQTPGQGLQFLFEYFSETQRNKGNFPGRFSGRQFSNSRSEMNVSTLELGDSALYLCASSSGTSGGQETQYFGPGTRLLVL.

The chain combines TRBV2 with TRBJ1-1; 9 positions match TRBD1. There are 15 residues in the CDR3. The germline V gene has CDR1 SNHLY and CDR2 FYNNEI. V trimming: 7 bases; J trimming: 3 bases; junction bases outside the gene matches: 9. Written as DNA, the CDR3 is TGTGCCAGCAATTCGGGACAGGGATTATACACTGAAGCTTTCTTT. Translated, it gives CASNSGQGLYTEAFF.

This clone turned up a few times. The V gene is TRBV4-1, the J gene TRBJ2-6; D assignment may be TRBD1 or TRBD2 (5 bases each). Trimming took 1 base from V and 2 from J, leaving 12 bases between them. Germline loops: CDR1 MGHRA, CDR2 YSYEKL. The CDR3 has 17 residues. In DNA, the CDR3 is TGCGCCAGCAGCCAAGCCGGGGCAACCACTGGGGCCAACGTCCTGACTTTC. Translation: CASSQAGATTGANVLTF.

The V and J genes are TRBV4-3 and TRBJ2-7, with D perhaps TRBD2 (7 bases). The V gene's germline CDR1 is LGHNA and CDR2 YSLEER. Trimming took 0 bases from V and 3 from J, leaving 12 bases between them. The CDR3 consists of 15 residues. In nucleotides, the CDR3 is TGCGCCAGCAGCCAAGAGAGGGGGGGACGCTACGAGCAGTACTTC. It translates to CASSQERGGRYEQYF.

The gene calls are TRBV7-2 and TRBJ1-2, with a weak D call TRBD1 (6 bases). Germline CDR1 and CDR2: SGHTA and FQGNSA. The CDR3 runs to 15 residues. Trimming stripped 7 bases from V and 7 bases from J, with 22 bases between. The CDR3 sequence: CASTKNPWGAFGYTF. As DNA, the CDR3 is TGTGCCAGCACTAAAAACCCCTGGGGGGCATTTGGCTACACCTTC.

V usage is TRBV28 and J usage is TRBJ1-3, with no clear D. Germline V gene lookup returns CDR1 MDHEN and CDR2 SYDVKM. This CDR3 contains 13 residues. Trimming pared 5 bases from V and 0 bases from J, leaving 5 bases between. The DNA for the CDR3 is TGTGCCAGCAGTACTGGCTCTGGAAACACCATATATTTT. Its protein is CASSTGSGNTIYF.

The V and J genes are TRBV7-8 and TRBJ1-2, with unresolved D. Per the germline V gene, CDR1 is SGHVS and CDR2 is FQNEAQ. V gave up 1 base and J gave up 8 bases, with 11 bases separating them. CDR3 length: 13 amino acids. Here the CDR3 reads CASSLDLGAGYTF. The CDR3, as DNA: TGTGCCAGCAGCTTAGATCTGGGAGCCGGCTACACCTTC.

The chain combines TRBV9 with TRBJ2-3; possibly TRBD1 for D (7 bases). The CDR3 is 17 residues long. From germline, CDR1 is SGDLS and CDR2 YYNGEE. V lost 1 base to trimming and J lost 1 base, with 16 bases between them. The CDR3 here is CASSVTPQGGGTDTQYF. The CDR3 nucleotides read TGTGCCAGCAGCGTAACCCCTCAGGGGGGTGGCACAGATACGCAGTATTTT.

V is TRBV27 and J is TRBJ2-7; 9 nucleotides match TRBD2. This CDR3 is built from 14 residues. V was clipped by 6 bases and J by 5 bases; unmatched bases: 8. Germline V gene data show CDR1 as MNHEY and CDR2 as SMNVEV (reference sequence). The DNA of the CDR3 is TGTGCCAGCAGCAGAGGACTAGCGATCGACGAGCAGTACTTC. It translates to CASSRGLAIDEQYF.

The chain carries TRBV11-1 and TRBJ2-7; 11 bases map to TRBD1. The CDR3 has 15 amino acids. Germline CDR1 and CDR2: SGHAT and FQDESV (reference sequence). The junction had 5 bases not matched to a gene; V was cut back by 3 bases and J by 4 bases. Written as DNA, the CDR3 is TGTGCCAGCAGCTTTCGGACAGGGGGCGATTACGAGCAGTACTTC. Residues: CASSFRTGGDYEQYF.

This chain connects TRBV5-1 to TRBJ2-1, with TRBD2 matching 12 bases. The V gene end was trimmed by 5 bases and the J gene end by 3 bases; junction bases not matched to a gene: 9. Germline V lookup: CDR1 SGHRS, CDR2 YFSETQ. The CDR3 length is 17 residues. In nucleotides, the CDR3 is TGCGCCAGCAGGCCGCTAGCGGGAGGGTGGGGCTACAATGAGCAGTTCTTC. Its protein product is CASRPLAGGWGYNEQFF.

CDR3: CASSEQSAGFRDTQYF. Written as DNA, the CDR3 is TGTGCCAGCAGTGAACAGTCTGCGGGGTTTAGGGATACGCAGTATTTT. V gene TRBV2 combines with J gene TRBJ2-3, with D possibly TRBD2 on 6 matching bases. The CDR3 spans 16 residues. V gave up 2 bases and J gave up 6 bases, with 18 bases separating them. The germline CDR1 and CDR2 sequences are SNHLY and FYNNEI.

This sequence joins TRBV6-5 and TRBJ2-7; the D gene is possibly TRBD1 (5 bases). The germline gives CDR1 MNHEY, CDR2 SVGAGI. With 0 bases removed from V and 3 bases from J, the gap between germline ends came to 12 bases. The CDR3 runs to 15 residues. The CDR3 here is CASSYSLDTFYEQYF. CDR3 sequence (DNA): TGTGCCAGCAGTTACTCTCTGGACACCTTCTACGAGCAGTACTTC.

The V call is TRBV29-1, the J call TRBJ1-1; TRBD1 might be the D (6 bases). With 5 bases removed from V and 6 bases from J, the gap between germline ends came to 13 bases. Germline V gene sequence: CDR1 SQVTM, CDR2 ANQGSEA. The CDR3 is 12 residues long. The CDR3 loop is CSVFDRRAEAFF. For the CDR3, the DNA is TGCAGCGTTTTTGACAGGAGGGCTGAAGCTTTCTTT.

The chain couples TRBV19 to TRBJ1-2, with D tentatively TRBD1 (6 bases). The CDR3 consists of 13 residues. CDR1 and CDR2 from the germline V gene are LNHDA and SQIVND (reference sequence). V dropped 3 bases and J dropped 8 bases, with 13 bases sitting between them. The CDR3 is CASSIYRESGYTF. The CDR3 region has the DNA TGTGCCAGTAGTATCTACAGGGAAAGCGGCTACACCTTC.

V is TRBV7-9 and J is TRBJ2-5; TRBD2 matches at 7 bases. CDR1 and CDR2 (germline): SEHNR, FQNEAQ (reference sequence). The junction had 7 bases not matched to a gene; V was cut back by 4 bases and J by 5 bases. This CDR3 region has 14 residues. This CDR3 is CASSSQLAWETQYF. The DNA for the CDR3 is TGTGCCAGCAGCTCCCAACTAGCGTGGGAGACCCAGTACTTC.

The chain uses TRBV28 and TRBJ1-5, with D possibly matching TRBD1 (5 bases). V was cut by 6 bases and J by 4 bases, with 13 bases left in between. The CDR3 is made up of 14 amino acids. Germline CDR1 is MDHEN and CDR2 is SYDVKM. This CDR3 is CASRGQGGNQPQHF. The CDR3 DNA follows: TGTGCCAGCAGAGGCCAGGGTGGGAATCAGCCCCAGCATTTT.

The CDR3 spells CASSSSGTRGYEQYF. The CDR3 DNA sequence: TGCGCCAGCAGCTCTTCCGGGACTAGGGGCTACGAGCAGTACTTC. This sequence joins TRBV5-1 and TRBJ2-7; 8 bases are a match to TRBD2. Germline trimming cut 3 bases from V and 3 bases from J; bases unmatched to any gene: 8. The germline V gene encodes CDR1 SGHRS and CDR2 YFSETQ. The CDR3 runs 15 residues. The full variable domain, in which reference TRBV5-1 and TRBJ2-7 provide the parts outside the CDR3, is KAGVTQTPRYLIKTRGQQVTLSCSPISGHRSVSWYQQTPGQGLQFLFEYFSETQRNKGNFPGRFSGRQFSNSRSEMNVSTLELGDSALYLCASSSSGTRGYEQYFGPGTRLTVT.

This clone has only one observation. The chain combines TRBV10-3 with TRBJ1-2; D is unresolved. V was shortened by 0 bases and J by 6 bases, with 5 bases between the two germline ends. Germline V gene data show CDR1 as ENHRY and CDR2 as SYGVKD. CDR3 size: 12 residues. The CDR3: CAISESANGYTF. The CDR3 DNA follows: TGTGCCATCAGTGAGTCGGCCAATGGCTACACCTTC.

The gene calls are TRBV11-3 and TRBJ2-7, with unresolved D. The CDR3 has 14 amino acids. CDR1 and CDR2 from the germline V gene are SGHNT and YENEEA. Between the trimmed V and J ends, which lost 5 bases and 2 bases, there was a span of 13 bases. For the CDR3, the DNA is TGTGCCAGCAGCCCCGCGTCGGCCCCCTACGAGCAGTACTTC. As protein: CASSPASAPYEQYF.

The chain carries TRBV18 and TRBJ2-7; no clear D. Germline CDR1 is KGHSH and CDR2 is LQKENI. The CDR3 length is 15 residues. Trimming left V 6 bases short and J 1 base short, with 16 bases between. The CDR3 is CASSSVGQASYEQYF. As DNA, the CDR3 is TGTGCCAGCTCGTCCGTTGGGCAGGCGTCCTACGAGCAGTACTTC.

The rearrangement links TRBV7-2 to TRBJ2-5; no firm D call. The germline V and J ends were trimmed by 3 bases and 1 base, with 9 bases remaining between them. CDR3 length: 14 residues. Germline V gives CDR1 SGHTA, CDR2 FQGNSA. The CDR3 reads CASSLMASQETQYF. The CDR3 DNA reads TGTGCCAGCAGCTTGATGGCGTCCCAAGAGACCCAGTACTTC.